These T cell receptor beta chains were read from a single sample in a study of PD-1 blockade in classical Hodgkin lymphoma. Sequenced by immunoSEQ multiplex PCR; TCRdb stores in-frame clones only, minus some. The profile shows approximately 27,000 clones, about 89% of them singletons. Sequencing used CD4+ T cells from blood. The receptors stem from a human donor with classical Hodgkin lymphoma. Each CDR3 is given with its conserved first and last residue. D genes are given only for firm matches. The size entry is marked missing in some rows and otherwise reads once, few, many or a size class.

J | size | V | length | D | DNA | CDR3
TRBJ2-7 | NA | TRBV6-5 | 15 | TRBD1 | TGTGCCAGCAGGGGTGGACAGGAAAAATCCTACGGGCAGTACTTC | CASRGGQEKSYGQYF
TRBJ1-4 | NA | TRBV4-3 | 17 | TRBD1 | TGCGCCAGCGGAACCGGGACAGGGTTCGTAGGGGGTGAAAAACTGTTTTTT | CASGTGTGFVGGEKLFF
TRBJ2-1 | few | TRBV2 | 11 | NA | TGTGCCAGCGTTTTAGCGTTGGAGCAGTTCTTC | CASVLALEQFF
TRBJ1-3 | NA | TRBV4-1 | 16 | TRBD1 | TGCGCCAGCAGCCATCCCCCGGGGGACAGGGGTAACACCATATATTTT | CASSHPPGDRGNTIYF
TRBJ1-3 | NA | TRBV7-2 | 15 | NA | TGTGCCAGCAGCTTTTCCCCCGGGCCTGGAAACACCATATATTTT | CASSFSPGPGNTIYF
TRBJ1-5 | few | TRBV30 | 13 | NA | TGTGCCTGGAGTCGAGATAGCAATCAGCCCCAGCATTTT | CAWSRDSNQPQHF
TRBJ1-5 | few | TRBV2 | 14 | TRBD1 | TGTGCCAGCAGGGAAGGACAGGTCAATCAGCCCCAGCATTTT | CASREGQVNQPQHF
TRBJ2-4 | NA | TRBV28 | 13 | NA | TGTGCCAGCAGTTTAGGCTCCAGAAACATTCAGTACTTC | CASSLGSRNIQYF
TRBJ2-2 | NA | TRBV7-3 | 15 | TRBD1 | TGTGCCAGCAGCCCGGGACAGACGAACACCGGGGAGCTGTTTTTT | CASSPGQTNTGELFF
TRBJ2-7 | NA | TRBV4-2 | 13 | TRBD2 | TGTGCCAGCAGTAGGACTAGGACCTACGAGCAGTACTTC | CASSRTRTYEQYF
TRBJ2-3 | once | TRBV27 | 12 | NA | TGTGCCAGCAGTTCGACTAGTGACACGCAGTATTTT | CASSSTSDTQYF
TRBJ2-1 | NA | TRBV28 | 18 | TRBD2 | TGTGCCAGCAGTTCTATACGCACAGCGGGAGGAGCGCACAATGAGCAGTTCTTC | CASSSIRTAGGAHNEQFF
TRBJ2-7 | NA | TRBV28 | 17 | TRBD1 | TGTGCCAGCAGTTTGCCTCCGAACAGGGGGTTGCGTTACGAGCAGTACTTC | CASSLPPNRGLRYEQYF
TRBJ2-7 | NA | TRBV28 | 15 | TRBD2 | TGTGCCAGTTTATCGGGGGCTAGCGGGAGCTACGAGCAGTACTTC | CASLSGASGSYEQYF
TRBJ2-1 | NA | TRBV7-2 | 13 | NA | TGTGCCAGCAGCAGATCCGGGGCCCCGAGGTGGGTCTTC | CASSRSGAPRWVF
TRBJ1-5 | NA | TRBV19 | 15 | TRBD1 | TGTGCCAGTAGTGCGACAGGGGGAAGGAATCAGCCCCAGCATTTT | CASSATGGRNQPQHF
TRBJ2-3 | NA | TRBV7-9 | 13 | TRBD2 | TGTGCCAGCAGCTGGGGAGGGGAAGATACGCAGTATTTT | CASSWGGEDTQYF
TRBJ1-2 | NA | TRBV5-1 | 16 | TRBD1 | TGCGCCAGCAGCCCAAATGAGGACAGGGTAGTTCTTGGCTACACCTTC | CASSPNEDRVVLGYTF
TRBJ1-1 | NA | TRBV5-1 | 15 | TRBD1 | TGCGCCAGCAGCTGGGACAGATCCAGAGGCACTGAAGCTTTCTTT | CASSWDRSRGTEAFF
TRBJ1-1 | NA | TRBV18 | 17 | TRBD1 | TGTGCCAGCTCACCACTACAATCGGGACAGTGGAACACTGAAGCTTTCTTT | CASSPLQSGQWNTEAFF
TRBJ2-7 | NA | TRBV28 | 15 | NA | TGTGCCACAGTTGGTGGGTCTTCCGGCTCCTACGAGCAGTACTTC | CATVGGSSGSYEQYF
TRBJ2-2 | few | TRBV2 | 13 | NA | TGTGCCAGCAGTTTTGAACTGACCGGGGAGCTGTTTTTT | CASSFELTGELFF
TRBJ2-7 | NA | TRBV6-5 | 15 | TRBD2 | TGTGCCAGCAGTCAGTCGGGGGGACCGAAATACGAGCAGTACTTC | CASSQSGGPKYEQYF
TRBJ2-7 | NA | TRBV6-1 | 14 | NA | TGTGCCAGCAGTGAACAAGCTAGCTCCTACGAGCAGTACTTC | CASSEQASSYEQYF
TRBJ2-2 | NA | TRBV4-3 | 17 | TRBD2 | TGCGCCAGCAGCCTCCTCCCCGGACTAGCGGTCACCGGGGAGCTGTTTTTT | CASSLLPGLAVTGELFF
TRBJ1-5 | NA | TRBV27 | 17 | NA | TGTGCCAGCAGTCCAACCGCGGGACGGACGAATTGGCAGCCCCAGCATTTT | CASSPTAGRTNWQPQHF
TRBJ2-6 | NA | TRBV29-1 | 13 | NA | TGCAGCGTTGGCGACTCTGGGGCCAACGTCCTGACTTTC | CSVGDSGANVLTF
TRBJ1-3 | NA | TRBV28 | 16 | NA | TGTGCCAGCAGTTTAGGGCAGTTCCTCTCTGGAAACACCATATATTTT | CASSLGQFLSGNTIYF
TRBJ2-3 | NA | TRBV10-3 | 15 | TRBD2 | TGTGCCATCAGTGGGGCGGGAGGGGGGACAGATACGCAGTATTTT | CAISGAGGGTDTQYF
TRBJ1-5 | NA | TRBV28 | 13 | NA | TGTGCCAGCAGTTACGACAGCAATCAGCCCCAGCATTTT | CASSYDSNQPQHF